A single sample is the source of the 23 T cell receptor beta chains below, sequenced in a study of metastatic and nonmetastatic thyroid tumors. All patients were untreated before thyroid surgery. TCRdb reassembled clones from the PCR reads with MiXCR. The table lists about 53,000 clones, about 20% of them singletons. Sequenced material: blood. Source of these receptors: a female donor with papillary thyroid cancer or a benign thyroid nodule (not recorded which). Some clones in this sample may be carry-over from other donors' samples.

This clone was counted at least ten times. The CDR3 nucleotides read TGTGCCAGCAGATGGACAGGGAAGAGAGAGACCCAGTACTTC. As protein: CASRWTGKRETQYF. J is TRBJ2-5 and V is TRBV12-3 or TRBV12-4; TRBD1 agrees at 8 bases. The ends lost 6 bases at V and 4 bases at J; junction bases unmatched: 7. The CDR3 is made up of 14 amino acids.

This clone was picked up many times. V is TRBV18 and J is TRBJ2-5; possible D gene TRBD2, 6 bases. There are 13 residues in the CDR3. Germline V lookup: CDR1 KGHSH, CDR2 LQKENI. Trimming cost V 3 bases and J 5 bases, with 10 bases left between them. In DNA form, the CDR3 reads TGTGCCAGCTCACCGAGGAGGGCTGAGACCCAGTACTTC. It translates to CASSPRRAETQYF.

This clone was counted a few times. CDR3 protein: CASSLFATDTQYF. The CDR3 bases are TGTGCCAGCAGCTTATTTGCAACAGATACGCAGTATTTT. The chain couples TRBV7-2 to TRBJ2-3, with D unclear. The CDR3 sequence is 13 residues long. Germline V gene sequence: CDR1 SGHTA, CDR2 FQGNSA. The V gene lost 2 bases and the J gene lost 3 bases, with 6 bases spanning the gap.

The chain couples TRBV7-8 to TRBJ2-1; D might be TRBD1 or TRBD2, each matching 5 bases. The ends were cut back, 5 bases at V and 8 bases at J, with 13 bases in the middle. The CDR3 extends over 13 amino acids. The germline V gene has CDR1 SGHVS and CDR2 FQNEAQ. For the CDR3, the DNA is TGTGCCAGCAGCCTGATCTTGGGGGATGAGCAGTTCTTC. Protein: CASSLILGDEQFF.

The V and J genes are TRBV5-1 and TRBJ1-6; D may be TRBD1 (5 bases). Germline CDR1 and CDR2: SGHRS and YFSETQ. This CDR3 has 17 residues. V was clipped by 3 bases and J by 8 bases, with 21 bases between them. The CDR3: CASSCGLTGVADSPLHF. CDR3 nucleotide sequence: TGCGCCAGCAGCTGTGGCCTCACAGGTGTTGCGGATTCACCCCTCCACTTT.

A note on this clone: One end of the junction is discordant with germline, which a read error may explain. The chain combines TRBV20-1 with TRBJ2-7; 10 bases are a match to TRBD2. The CDR3 contains 14 residues. CDR1 is DFQATT, CDR2 SNEGSKA, per germline (reference sequence). The CDR3, as DNA: TGCATTGCGCCTGCTAGCGGGAGTCTCGACGAGCATTACTTC. It is translated as CIAPASGSLDEHYF.

The V gene is TRBV7-2, the J gene TRBJ1-3; a possible D gene is TRBD1 (6 bases). V was pared by 4 bases and J by 6 bases, with 16 bases between. The CDR3 consists of 15 residues. CDR1 is SGHTA and CDR2 is FQGNSA in the germline V gene. Written as DNA, the CDR3 is TGTGCCAGCAGCTCGCAGGGGTCCAATGTAAACACCATATATTTT. Translated: CASSSQGSNVNTIYF.

This clone was observed many times. V is TRBV6-1 and J is TRBJ1-3; tentative D call: TRBD1 (6 bases). CDR1 is MNHNS, CDR2 SASEGT, per germline. V was pared by 3 bases and J by 2 bases, with 14 bases between. The CDR3 spans 16 residues. The CDR3 DNA reads TGTGCCAGCAGTGAGAATCACAGGGTTCCTGGAAACACCATATATTTT. This encodes CASSENHRVPGNTIYF.

In its sample, this clone was seen many times. V and J are TRBV5-1 and TRBJ1-3; D gene unclear. Trimming shortened V by 5 bases and J by 0 bases, and 12 bases separated the two germline ends. The CDR3 totals 15 residues. Germline V lookup: CDR1 SGHRS, CDR2 YFSETQ. CDR3 sequence (DNA): TGCGCCAGCAGTTCAACCGGACCCTCTGGAAACACCATATATTTT. It yields the protein CASSSTGPSGNTIYF. The whole variable domain, filled in from reference TRBV5-1 and TRBJ1-3, reads KAGVTQTPRYLIKTRGQQVTLSCSPISGHRSVSWYQQTPGQGLQFLFEYFSETQRNKGNFPGRFSGRQFSNSRSEMNVSTLELGDSALYLCASSSTGPSGNTIYFGEGSWLTVV.

This clone has only a few counts. The V call is TRBV12-3 or TRBV12-4, the J call TRBJ1-2; TRBD1 is a possible D gene (5 bases). The CDR3 spans 14 residues. The V and J ends lost 4 bases and 6 bases respectively, with 15 bases between them. DNA for the CDR3: TGTGCCAGCAGTTCCCCCGGAAAGGGACATGGCTACACCTTC. It specifies CASSSPGKGHGYTF.

This clone occurred many times. The chain employs TRBV12-3 or TRBV12-4 and TRBJ1-6, with TRBD1 matching 7 bases. The CDR3 runs to 14 residues. V gave up 6 bases and J gave up 7 bases; unmatched junction bases: 6. The CDR3: CASSPGQTNSPLHF. The DNA for the CDR3 is TGTGCCAGCAGCCCGGGACAGACGAATTCACCCCTCCACTTT.

This clone appeared many times. This chain uses TRBV5-8 with TRBJ1-5; TRBD1 aligns across 7 bases. This CDR3 region has 12 residues. CDR1 SGHTS and CDR2 YDEGEE come from the germline V gene. Trimming removed 0 bases from V and 9 bases from J; junction bases left unmatched: 0. The CDR3 protein is CASSLGQGPQHF. The CDR3 DNA reads as TGTGCCAGCAGCTTGGGACAGGGGCCCCAGCATTTT. Variable domain in full (rest from reference TRBV5-8 and TRBJ1-5): EAGVTQSPTHLIKTRGQQATLRCSPISGHTSVYWYQQALGLGLQFLLWYDEGEERNRGNFPPRFSGRQFPNYSSELNVNALELEDSALYLCASSLGQGPQHFGDGTRLSIL.

The chain employs TRBV19 and TRBJ2-2, with unresolved D. The V end was cut by 11 bases, the J end by 4 bases, with 8 bases between. The length of the CDR3 is 11 residues. CDR1 is LNHDA, CDR2 SQIVND, per germline (reference sequence). CDR3 sequence (DNA): TGTGCCCTTGCATGCACCGGGGAGCTGTTTTTT. It codes for CALACTGELFF.

The table lists this clone with many counts. The V call is TRBV7-9, the J call TRBJ1-3; D is uncertain. Germline V gives CDR1 SEHNR, CDR2 FQNEAQ (reference sequence). With 4 bases removed from V and 0 bases from J, the gap between germline ends came to 7 bases. The CDR3 has 14 amino acids. CDR3 residues: CASSSLGSGNTIYF. The CDR3 DNA sequence: TGTGCCAGCAGCTCTTTAGGCTCTGGAAACACCATATATTTT.

About this clone itself: This clone may be a read error of a much larger clone one base away. Other DNA variants within this sample encode the same CDR3. This chain connects TRBV2 to TRBJ2-5; 9 bases are shared with TRBD1. CDR1 is SNHLY and CDR2 is FYNNEI in the germline V gene. With 5 bases clipped from V and 2 bases from J, the junction kept 6 bases outside the gene matches. This CDR3 comprises 15 residues. CDR3 nucleotides: TGTGCCAGCAGTACTACAGGGGGCAGGCAAGAGACCCAGTACTTC. This translates into CASSTTGGRQETQYF.

V is TRBV11-3 and J is TRBJ2-5; D is possibly TRBD2 (5 bases). The CDR3 runs to 14 residues. Trimming removed 3 bases from V and 2 bases from J, with 10 bases in between. Per the germline V gene, CDR1 is SGHNT and CDR2 is YENEEA. The CDR3 nucleotides read TGTGCCAGCAGCTTCGGGGAAATTCAAGAGACCCAGTACTTC. As protein: CASSFGEIQETQYF.

In this sample, this clone turned up many times. This chain connects TRBV5-1 to TRBJ2-3, with TRBD1 matching 7 bases. This CDR3 has 15 amino acids. Per germline, CDR1 SGHRS and CDR2 YFSETQ. V was clipped by 4 bases and J by 3 bases; unmatched bases: 8. The CDR3 loop is CASSGQGVKTDTQYF. The CDR3 bases are TGCGCCAGCAGCGGTCAGGGGGTGAAAACAGATACGCAGTATTTT.

This clone was seen many times. This chain connects TRBV5-1 to TRBJ1-3, with D possibly being TRBD1 (6 bases). The CDR3 consists of 16 residues. Trimming shortened V by 2 bases and J by 0 bases, and 12 bases separated the two germline ends. Germline V gene data show CDR1 as SGHRS and CDR2 as YFSETQ. The CDR3 DNA reads as TGCGCCAGCAGCTTAAAGGGGGGCGACTCTGGAAACACCATATATTTT. This gives the protein CASSLKGGDSGNTIYF.

This clone was recorded once. The conserved phenylalanine or tryptophan normally closing the CDR3 is absent here, so this likely arose from a read error. The chain is built from TRBV20-1 and TRBJ2-7, with 7 bases identical to TRBD2. Trimming cost V 1 base and J 6 bases; bases outside gene matches: 9. Germline-derived CDR1 and CDR2 are DFQATT and SNEGSKA (reference sequence). CDR3 length: 14 amino acids. CDR3 DNA sequence: TGCAGTGCTAGAGTGGGAGGGTCGGGGGGCGAGCAGTACATC. It translates to CSARVGGSGGEQYI.

This clone has at least ten counts. This chain joins TRBV3-1 and TRBJ2-7; 7 bases align to TRBD1. Looked up from germline, CDR1 is LGHDT and CDR2 is YNNKEL (reference sequence). The CDR3 runs 13 residues. Unmatched junction bases numbered 2, after V lost 4 bases and J lost 2 bases. This CDR3 is CASSLGQPYEQYF. The CDR3 DNA sequence: TGTGCCAGCAGCCTGGGACAGCCCTACGAGCAGTACTTC.

In this sample, this clone turned up many times. The rearrangement links TRBV6-1 to TRBJ1-2; unclear D gene. The CDR3 contains 13 residues. Germline V CDR1 and CDR2: MNHNS, SASEGT. V was shortened by 8 bases and J by 2 bases, with 12 bases between the two germline ends. Here the CDR3 DNA reads TGTGCCAGCTCCGCGGGTCACAACTATGGCTACACCTTC. Amino acids: CASSAGHNYGYTF.

This clone was picked up a small number of times. The junction does not match germline at one end; this may be a read error. This chain links TRBV12-3 or TRBV12-4 with TRBJ2-3, with D uncertain. The CDR3 loop spans 14 amino acids. CDR3 DNA: TGTGCCAGCAGTTTAGGGCAGTACACATATACTCAGTATTTT. Protein product: CASSLGQYTYTQYF.

This clone has at least ten counts. V is TRBV20-1 and J is TRBJ2-1; 7 nucleotides match TRBD2. The CDR3 loop spans 16 amino acids. V was clipped by 1 base and J by 4 bases; unmatched bases: 10. Germline V gene lookup returns CDR1 DFQATT and CDR2 SNEGSKA (reference sequence). DNA of the CDR3: TGCAGTGCTAGAGTTGGGGGAGGGAGCTCTTACAATGAGCAGTTCTTC. Its protein product is CSARVGGGSSYNEQFF.